This TCR beta chain was recovered during a study of beta chain features in type 1 diabetes. Losses at the gene ends were 5 bases for V and 5 bases for J; bases not matched to a gene: 3. CDR1 is SGHTA and CDR2 is FQGNSA in the germline V gene. The CDR3 extends over 13 amino acids. Comments on this clone: What it binds is unknown.

Points from the study as a whole: Type 1 diabetes patients had moderately but significantly shorter TCRB CDR3s in all four CD4+ subsets. PCR might pick shorter templates more often, in the same way for patients and controls.

cDNA synthesis used the whole RNA isolate, giving expressed TCRB sequences. Profiling relied on immunoSEQ multiplex PCR, and the TCRdb table lists in-frame clones only, not all of them. Of around 710,000 clones listed, 9.5% to 15% are singletons. The chain joins TRBV7-2 to TRBJ2-4, with 7 bases that match TRBD1. The TCR comes from a man younger than 45 with type 1 diabetes. The specimen sequenced was naive CD4+ T cells from blood. The CDR3 bases are TGTGCCAGCAGCAGCACAGGGGAAAACATTCAGTACTTC. It specifies CASSSTGENIQYF. Using reference TRBV7-2 and TRBJ2-4 for the parts outside the CDR3, the full variable domain is GAGVSQSPSNKVTEKGKDVELRCDPISGHTALYWYRQSLGQGLEFLIYFQGNSAPDKSGLPSDRFSAERTGGSVSTLTIQRTQQEDSAVYLCASSSTGENIQYFGAGTRLSVL.